The 15 T cell receptor beta chains below all came from one sample that was sequenced in a study of beta chain features in type 1 diabetes. Notes on the study in general: Patients with Type 1 diabetes showed moderately but significantly shorter TCRB CDR3s in all four CD4+ subsets.

Their cognate antigens are unknown. Sequencing targeted expressed TCRB transcripts, as all isolated RNA had been reverse transcribed. Some clones are missing from TCRdb's copy, which holds only in-frame ones; the method was immunoSEQ multiplex PCR. The sample shows roughly 340,000 clones, about 13% of them seen only once. Sequenced sample: naive CD4+ T cells from blood. The receptors come from a woman aged 18-29 years with type 1 diabetes.

The rearrangement joins TRBV18 to TRBJ1-2; TRBD1 matches at 9 bases. This CDR3 has 14 residues. In germline, CDR1 is KGHSH, CDR2 LQKENI. Trimming cost V 3 bases and J 6 bases; bases outside gene matches: 5. The CDR3 nucleotides are TGTGCCAGCTCACCTTATCGGACAGGGGATGGCTACACCTTC. Protein sequence: CASSPYRTGDGYTF.

This clone was seen more than once but under ten times. This chain joins TRBV7-9 and TRBJ2-1; the match to TRBD2 covers 12 bases. V was clipped by 5 bases and J by 4 bases; unmatched bases: 9. Germline V lookup: CDR1 SEHNR, CDR2 FQNEAQ (reference sequence). The CDR3 covers 17 residues. The CDR3 here is CASSHRLGTSGYNEQFF. The CDR3 coding sequence is TGTGCCAGCAGCCATCGCCTCGGGACTAGCGGGTACAATGAGCAGTTCTTC.

J is TRBJ1-2 and V is TRBV18; a weak D match, TRBD1 (6 bases). The CDR3 has 14 amino acids. Per germline, CDR1 KGHSH and CDR2 LQKENI. Trimming stripped 2 bases from V and 8 bases from J, with 15 bases between. CDR3 bases: TGTGCCAGCTCACCATCCAACAGGGTCGAGGGCTACACCTTC. Translated: CASSPSNRVEGYTF.

This clone showed up just a few times. The chain carries TRBV19 and TRBJ1-1; D remains ambiguous. The CDR3 is 14 amino acids. Trimming pared 3 bases from V and 1 base from J, leaving 9 bases between. CDR1 and CDR2 (germline): LNHDA, SQIVND (reference sequence). Here the CDR3 reads CASSIKYGNTEAFF. The CDR3 nucleotides read TGTGCCAGTAGTATCAAATACGGGAACACTGAAGCTTTCTTT. Variable domain in full (rest from reference TRBV19 and TRBJ1-1): DGGITQSPKYLFRKEGQNVTLSCEQNLNHDAMYWYRQDPGQGLRLIYYSQIVNDFQKGDIAEGYSVSREKKESFPLTVTSAQKNPTAFYLCASSIKYGNTEAFFGQGTRLTVV.

The V call is TRBV30, the J call TRBJ2-5; D is perhaps TRBD2 (5 bases). This CDR3 contains 14 residues. The ends were cut back, 0 bases at V and 4 bases at J, with 12 bases in the middle. The V gene's germline CDR1 is GTSNPN and CDR2 SVGIG (reference sequence). This CDR3 reads CAWSVRPSRETQYF. The CDR3 DNA reads TGTGCCTGGAGTGTACGGCCTAGCAGAGAGACCCAGTACTTC.

The chain joins TRBV28 to TRBJ1-2; no clear D. With 7 bases removed from V and 2 bases from J, the gap between germline ends came to 11 bases. CDR3 length: 13 residues. Germline values: CDR1 MDHEN, CDR2 SYDVKM. The CDR3, as DNA: TGTGCCAGCATCCCCAGCGAGAACTATGGCTACACCTTC. As protein: CASIPSENYGYTF.

The chain recombines TRBV7-6 with TRBJ2-2; unclear D gene. The V gene lost 1 base and the J gene lost 7 bases, with 16 bases spanning the gap. Looked up from germline, CDR1 is SGHVS and CDR2 is FNYEAQ. This CDR3 has 16 residues. CDR3 protein: CASSLVRSSNNGELFF. CDR3 coding DNA: TGTGCCAGCAGCTTAGTTAGATCGAGCAATAACGGGGAGCTGTTTTTT.

This clone showed up just a few times. This chain connects TRBV7-2 to TRBJ1-2; D is perhaps TRBD1 (5 bases). Germline V gene lookup returns CDR1 SGHTA and CDR2 FQGNSA. The CDR3 extends over 16 amino acids. The V gene lost 3 bases and the J gene lost 1 base, with 15 bases spanning the gap. The DNA of the CDR3 is TGTGCCAGCAGCTTCTCCAAAATGACAGATAACTATGGCTACACCTTC. Translated: CASSFSKMTDNYGYTF. Full variable domain (outside the CDR3, taken from reference TRBV7-2 and TRBJ1-2): GAGVSQSPSNKVTEKGKDVELRCDPISGHTALYWYRQSLGQGLEFLIYFQGNSAPDKSGLPSDRFSAERTGGSVSTLTIQRTQQEDSAVYLCASSFSKMTDNYGYTFGSGTRLTVV.

The table lists this clone with a few counts. The junction differs from germline at one of its ends, possibly a read error. The chain joins TRBV23-1 to TRBJ1-5, with 9 bases fitting TRBD1. TRBV23-1 is classed as an ORF, of uncertain function. The CDR3 spans 12 residues. DNA of the CDR3: TGCGCCAGCAGTCACCAGGGACAGGGTAGAGATTTT. Its translation is CASSHQGQGRDF.

In this sample, this clone turned up a few times. The genes are TRBV7-2 and TRBJ2-5, with D maybe TRBD2 (6 bases). The length of the CDR3 is 12 residues. Germline-derived CDR1 and CDR2 are SGHTA and FQGNSA. Between the trimmed V and J ends, which lost 6 bases and 2 bases, there was a span of 7 bases. In DNA, the CDR3 is TGTGCCAGCAGGGCGGGACAAGAGACCCAGTACTTC. Protein product: CASRAGQETQYF.

The chain has TRBV7-9 and TRBJ2-5; unclear D gene. The CDR3 has 15 residues. V lost 3 bases to trimming and J lost 7 bases, with 18 bases between them. Germline values: CDR1 SEHNR, CDR2 FQNEAQ (reference sequence). The CDR3 reads CASSLYEALRGTQYF. The CDR3 DNA is TGTGCCAGCAGCTTGTACGAGGCCCTCCGCGGGACCCAGTACTTC.

In its sample, this clone was seen a few times. The CDR3: CASSLVRDTQYF. The CDR3 nucleotides are TGTGCCAGCAGCTTAGTGCGAGATACGCAGTATTTT. This sequence joins TRBV11-3 and TRBJ2-3; D gene ambiguous. The V end lost 1 base, the J end lost 5 bases, and 4 bases lay between the germline ends. The CDR3 loop spans 12 amino acids. Germline V gene data show CDR1 as SGHNT and CDR2 as YENEEA.

This clone was picked up a small number of times. This chain connects TRBV5-1 to TRBJ2-2; 10 positions match TRBD2. Germline assignment: CDR1 SGHRS and CDR2 YFSETQ. The trim removed 3 bases at V and 6 bases at J, leaving 8 bases unmatched. The CDR3 is 16 amino acids. The CDR3 DNA reads as TGCGCCAGCAGCTCCCTTCTAGCGGGAGAGGCCGGGGAGCTGTTTTTT. It translates to CASSSLLAGEAGELFF. The complete variable domain, with remaining parts taken from reference TRBV5-1 and TRBJ2-2, reads KAGVTQTPRYLIKTRGQQVTLSCSPISGHRSVSWYQQTPGQGLQFLFEYFSETQRNKGNFPGRFSGRQFSNSRSEMNVSTLELGDSALYLCASSSLLAGEAGELFFGEGSRLTVL.

The CDR3 region has the DNA TGTGCCAGCAGCTTAGGAGGGAGGGCAACAGATACGCAGTATTTT. It specifies CASSLGGRATDTQYF. The chain carries TRBV11-3 and TRBJ2-3, with 7 bases aligning to TRBD2. The CDR3 length is 15 residues. The ends lost 1 base at V and 3 bases at J; junction bases unmatched: 4. CDR1 and CDR2 (germline): SGHNT, YENEEA.

The genes are TRBV7-9 and TRBJ2-2; 8 nucleotides agree with TRBD1. From germline, CDR1 is SEHNR and CDR2 FQNEAQ (reference sequence). The CDR3 contains 16 residues. The V gene end was trimmed by 0 bases and the J gene end by 6 bases; junction bases not matched to a gene: 6. The CDR3 protein is CASSLARQGAAGELFF. The CDR3 nucleotides are TGTGCCAGCAGCTTAGCGCGTCAGGGGGCAGCCGGGGAGCTGTTTTTT.